These T cell receptor beta chains were read from a single sample in a study of T cell responses to AZD1222 COVID-19 vaccine. Assay: immunoSEQ multiplex PCR; the TCRdb copy retains only in-frame clones and omits some. The sample carries 150,000 to 200,000 clones, approximately 91% recorded once. Material: peripheral blood, obtained on day 0 of AZD1222 vaccination. These receptors came from an adult in good health. The CDR3 runs from the conserved cysteine through the conserved F or W. A D gene is named only where the DNA matches it firmly. Clone size appears in some rows only: once, few, many, or a class for an expanded clone.

j_gene,d_gene,v_gene,abundance,CDR3aa,CDR3nt
TRBJ2-7,TRBD1,TRBV6-5,NA,CASSQRTGTYEQYF,TGTGCCAGCAGCCAAAGGACAGGAACCTACGAGCAGTACTTC
TRBJ2-1,NA,TRBV29-1,NA,CSGGYNEQFF,TGCAGCGGGGGGTACAATGAGCAGTTCTTC
TRBJ2-7,NA,TRBV27,NA,CASSLGTEPYEQYF,TGTGCCAGCAGTTTGGGGACGGAACCCTACGAGCAGTACTTC
TRBJ1-2,TRBD1,TRBV6-5,NA,CASSSRDRGDYGYTF,TGTGCCAGCAGTTCGAGGGACAGGGGGGACTATGGCTACACCTTC
TRBJ2-3,TRBD2,TRBV9,NA,CASSVAGGSDTQYF,TGTGCCAGCAGCGTAGCCGGGGGGTCAGATACGCAGTATTTT
TRBJ1-1,NA,TRBV7-9,NA,CASSLAVREEAFF,TGTGCCAGCAGCTTAGCAGTCAGGGAGGAAGCTTTCTTT
TRBJ2-2,TRBD2,TRBV4-1,NA,CASSQASRGGAFGELFF,TGCGCCAGCAGCCAAGCCTCCCGCGGGGGGGCCTTCGGGGAGCTGTTTTTT
TRBJ1-6,TRBD1,TRBV7-9,NA,CASSFGTGDSPLHF,TGTGCCAGCAGCTTTGGGACAGGGGATTCACCCCTCCACTTT
TRBJ1-5,NA,TRBV7-9,NA,CASSFRFGWINQPQHF,TGTGCCAGCAGCTTTCGGTTTGGTTGGATTAATCAGCCCCAGCATTTT
TRBJ1-1,TRBD1,TRBV29-1,NA,CSAWTGVNTEAFF,TGCAGCGCCTGGACAGGGGTGAACACTGAAGCTTTCTTT
TRBJ1-6,NA,TRBV4-3,NA,CASSPKKNMPLHF,TGCGCCAGCAGCCCCAAAAAGAACATGCCCCTCCACTTT
TRBJ1-2,TRBD1,TRBV29-1,NA,CSVPNPGTGYGYTF,TGCAGCGTACCCAATCCCGGGACAGGTTATGGCTACACCTTC
TRBJ2-7,NA,TRBV7-2,once,CASSQGFRVEQYF,TGTGCCAGCAGCCAGGGGTTTAGGGTCGAGCAGTACTTC
TRBJ2-3,NA,TRBV27,NA,CASSFAVLADTQYF,TGTGCCAGCAGTTTTGCAGTGTTGGCAGATACGCAGTATTTT
TRBJ2-7,TRBD1,TRBV28,NA,CASGRTGSFYEQYF,TGTGCCAGCGGGCGGACAGGGAGCTTCTACGAGCAGTACTTC
TRBJ1-2,NA,TRBV19,NA,CASSFGYGYTF,TGTGCCAGTAGCTTCGGCTATGGCTACACCTTC
TRBJ2-7,NA,TRBV24-1,few,CATSPGPHYEQYF,TGTGCCACCAGCCCAGGGCCCCACTACGAGCAGTACTTC
TRBJ2-2,TRBD2,TRBV7-9,NA,CASRGLAVNTGELFF,TGTGCCAGCAGAGGGCTAGCGGTGAACACCGGGGAGCTGTTTTTT
TRBJ2-7,TRBD1,TRBV6-1,NA,CASSEQGTGGDEQYF,TGTGCCAGCAGTGAACAGGGGACAGGGGGCGACGAGCAGTACTTC
TRBJ1-1,TRBD1,TRBV5-5,NA,CASSSGQGNTEAFF,TGTGCCAGCAGCTCCGGACAGGGAAACACTGAAGCTTTCTTT
TRBJ2-2,NA,TRBV9,NA,CASSVGGGGASGELFF,TGTGCCAGCAGCGTAGGTGGAGGGGGCGCCTCCGGGGAGCTGTTTTTT
TRBJ1-2,TRBD1,TRBV7-2,once,CASSLADRANYGYTF,TGTGCCAGCAGCTTAGCGGACAGGGCTAACTATGGCTACACCTTC
TRBJ1-1,NA,TRBV11-2,NA,CASSSGDMNTEAFF,TGTGCCAGCAGCTCGGGGGATATGAACACTGAAGCTTTCTTT
TRBJ2-7,NA,TRBV6-5,NA,CASTEGDGSYEQYF,TGTGCCAGCACCGAAGGGGACGGATCCTACGAGCAGTACTTC
TRBJ1-1,NA,TRBV7-2,NA,CASSLGRNTEAFF,TGTGCCAGCAGCTTAGGTAGGAACACTGAAGCTTTCTTT
TRBJ2-1,TRBD2,TRBV10-3,NA,CASGGSYNEQFF,TGTGCCTCGGGAGGCTCCTACAATGAGCAGTTCTTC
TRBJ1-2,NA,TRBV9,NA,CASSVTDSASNYGYTF,TGTGCCAGCAGCGTAACCGACAGCGCTTCTAACTATGGCTACACCTTC
TRBJ1-3,NA,TRBV19,NA,CASTEGGVNTIYF,TGTGCCAGTACCGAAGGGGGGGTGAACACCATATATTTT
TRBJ1-3,NA,TRBV6-2/TRBV6-3,NA,CASSYGSRFSRSGNTIYF,TGTGCCAGCAGTTACGGATCCCGGTTTTCGCGATCGGGAAACACCATATATTTT
TRBJ2-1,TRBD2,TRBV10-3,few,CAISESRASGDNNEQFF,TGTGCCATCAGTGAGTCTCGGGCTAGCGGGGACAACAATGAGCAGTTCTTC
TRBJ1-4,TRBD1,TRBV28,NA,CASTGGQGNEKLFF,TGTGCCAGCACTGGGGGACAGGGGAATGAAAAACTGTTTTTT
TRBJ1-3,NA,TRBV4-3,NA,CASSQVVSGGGNTIYF,TGCGCCAGCAGCCAAGTGGTATCGGGGGGCGGAAACACCATATATTTT
TRBJ2-1,TRBD2,TRBV15,NA,CATSREGLAGVDEQFF,TGTGCCACCAGCAGAGAGGGACTAGCGGGAGTCGATGAGCAGTTCTTC
TRBJ1-3,NA,TRBV7-9,NA,CASSFKSERGNTIYF,TGTGCCAGCAGCTTCAAGTCAGAAAGAGGAAACACCATATATTTT
TRBJ1-5,NA,TRBV7-2,once,CASSPRGSGGPRGNQPQHF,TGTGCCAGCAGCCCTCGAGGGTCGGGGGGACCCCGGGGCAATCAGCCCCAGCATTTT
TRBJ2-1,NA,TRBV3-1/TRBV3-2,NA,CASSQDFLYNEQFF,TGTGCCAGCAGCCAAGATTTCCTCTACAATGAGCAGTTCTTC
TRBJ1-2,TRBD1,TRBV15,few,CATGTTGLNYGYTF,TGTGCCACCGGGACGACAGGGCTAAACTATGGCTACACCTTC
TRBJ2-7,NA,TRBV18,NA,CASSPGSSYEQYF,TGTGCCAGCTCACCAGGCAGCTCCTACGAGCAGTACTTC
TRBJ1-5,NA,TRBV21-1,NA,CASSKGTGFSNQPQHF,TGTGCCAGCAGCAAAGGAACGGGTTTTAGCAATCAGCCCCAGCATTTT
TRBJ1-5,NA,TRBV10-3,NA,CAIRAVSNQPQHF,TGTGCCATCAGGGCAGTTAGCAATCAGCCCCAGCATTTT
TRBJ2-3,TRBD1,TRBV3-1/TRBV3-2,NA,CASSQGGTGGDTQYF,TGTGCCAGCAGCCAAGGGGGGACAGGGGGAGATACGCAGTATTTT
TRBJ2-3,TRBD2,TRBV28,NA,CASSLAGTSGLLDTQYF,TGTGCCAGCAGTCTGGCCGGGACTAGCGGATTGTTGGATACGCAGTATTTT
TRBJ1-5,TRBD1,TRBV27,NA,CASSLGTGNQPQHF,TGTGCCAGCAGTTTAGGGACAGGTAATCAGCCCCAGCATTTT
TRBJ1-6,NA,TRBV5-8,NA,CASSSGQYNSPLHF,TGTGCCAGCAGCAGCGGACAGTATAATTCACCCCTCCACTTT
TRBJ2-1,NA,TRBV9,NA,CASSVSHEQFF,TGTGCCAGCAGCGTAAGCCATGAGCAGTTCTTC
TRBJ2-3,TRBD2,TRBV5-4,NA,CASSQGLAGDTQYF,TGTGCCAGCAGCCAGGGACTAGCGGGAGATACGCAGTATTTT
TRBJ1-6,TRBD1,TRBV28,NA,CASDRGWNSPLHF,TGTGCCAGCGACAGGGGTTGGAATTCACCCCTCCACTTT
TRBJ2-2,NA,TRBV2,NA,CASSPARVGNTGELFF,TGTGCCAGCAGTCCCGCTAGGGTCGGGAACACCGGGGAGCTGTTTTTT
TRBJ2-2,TRBD1,TRBV7-3,NA,CASSLPTGGASGELFF,TGTGCCAGCAGCCTCCCAACAGGGGGCGCATCCGGGGAGCTGTTTTTT